This is a list of T cell receptor beta chains from one sample in a study of shared clonotypes between healthy human individuals. This table comes from immunoSEQ multiplex PCR, and its TCRdb copy is limited to in-frame clones, with some not included. The sample holds some 2,500,000 clones, 93% seen once. The sequencing input was naive CD4+ T cells from PBMCs. These receptors originate from a man younger than 30 in good health. Some clones in this sample may be carry-over from other donors' samples. The CDR3 runs from the conserved cysteine through the conserved F or W. Only part of the rows carry a size: once, few, many, or a class if the clone is expanded.

clone_size cdr3_length v_call cdr3_aa
. 17 TRBV9 CASSSTGGLAGGREQYF
. 16 TRBV5-4 CASSLSQGFNTGELFF
. 13 TRBV5-1 CASTLGGATEAFF
. 17 TRBV27 CASRWTSGRLRYNEQFF
. 16 TRBV10-3 CAISELGLGNTGELFF
. 19 TRBV5-5 CASSLGRTWREAYYNEQFF
. 15 TRBV12-5 CASGLVIQNTGELFF
. 13 TRBV2 CASSVGGRDEQFF
. 19 TRBV12-2 CASQRPPRLRLAGAYEQYF
. 11 TRBV5-1 CASSLSGGYTF
few 14 TRBV28 CASSLPDRIGGYTF
. 13 TRBV19 CASSTTGYTEAFF
few 12 TRBV7-9 CASSLENYGYTF
. 17 TRBV19 CASSTRADRKRGQPQHF
. 15 TRBV7-6 CASSLSRLYTGELFF
once 14 TRBV7-6 CASRSPGQGAEAFF
. 12 TRBV29-1 CSVALQTYEQYF